This TCR beta chain is from a study of early T cells in non-severe SARS-CoV-2 infection. TCRdb re-analysed the 5' RACE reads in MiXCR, keeping a single row per CDR3 protein. The sample consists of 100,000 to 120,000 distinct CDR3 sequences, 10% to 15% of them appearing once. This clonotype was seen a handful of times. The length of the CDR3 is 16 residues. The ends were cut back, 4 bases at V and 0 bases at J, with 13 bases in the middle. The V gene's germline CDR1 is LGHDT and CDR2 YNNKEL (reference sequence). The V and J genes are TRBV3-1 and TRBJ2-1; a weak D match, TRBD1 (6 bases). The sample in question was whole blood, obtained at baseline. This TCR derives from an adult who was a healthcare worker with PCR-confirmed SARS-CoV-2 infection or an uninfected control (not recorded which). CDR3 bases: TGTGCCAGCAGCCGAGAACAGGGAAACTCCTACAATGAGCAGTTCTTC. Translated, it gives CASSREQGNSYNEQFF.